This record looks at one TCR beta chain sequence and its context. What it binds is not known. The CDR3 runs 16 residues. The germline gives CDR1 SGHRS, CDR2 YFSETQ. Trimming cost V 0 bases and J 3 bases, with 12 bases left between them. The authors prepared the TCRbeta library with unique molecular identifiers. A single record per CDR3 protein comes from TCRdb applying MiXCR to the PCR reads. The sample lists approximately 190,000 distinct CDR3 sequences; approximately 8% were seen once. The data were taken from a study of T-cell reconstitution after alpha-beta-depleted transplantation in children. Study-wide points: At the one-year point after transplant, T-cell counts and TCRbeta diversity were found to come mostly from T cells that had been newly produced. In some patients, recipient T cells and intrathymic progenitors surviving conditioning explained high day-60 diversity. Several hundred expanded graft clones reportedly supplied alpha-beta T cells about two months after transplant.

The gene calls are TRBV5-1 and TRBJ2-2; perhaps TRBD1 as D (5 bases). Source: PBMCs, mostly from graft donor cells, taken 360 days after TCRalphabeta/CD19-depleted stem cell transplant. The receptor comes from a male patient between 2 and 10 years old who had a stem cell transplant for acute myeloid leukemia, so the T cells may come from the graft donor. The CDR3 spells CASSLAVDTYTGELFF. CDR3 DNA sequence: TGCGCCAGCAGCTTGGCCGTGGACACCTACACCGGGGAGCTGTTTTTT.